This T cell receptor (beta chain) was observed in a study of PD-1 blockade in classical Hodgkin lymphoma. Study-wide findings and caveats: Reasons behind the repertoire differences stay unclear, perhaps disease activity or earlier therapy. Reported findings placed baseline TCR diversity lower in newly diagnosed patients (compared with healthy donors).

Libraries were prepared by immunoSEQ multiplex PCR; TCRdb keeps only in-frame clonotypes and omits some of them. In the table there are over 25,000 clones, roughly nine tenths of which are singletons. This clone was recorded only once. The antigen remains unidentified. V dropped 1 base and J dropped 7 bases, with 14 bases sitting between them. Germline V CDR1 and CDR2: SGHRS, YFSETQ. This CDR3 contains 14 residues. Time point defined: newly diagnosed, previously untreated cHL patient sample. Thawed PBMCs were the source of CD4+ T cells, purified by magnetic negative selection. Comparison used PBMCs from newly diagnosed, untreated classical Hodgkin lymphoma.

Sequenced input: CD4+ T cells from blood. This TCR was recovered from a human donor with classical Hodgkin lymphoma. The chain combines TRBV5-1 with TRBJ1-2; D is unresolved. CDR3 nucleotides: TGCGCCAGCAGCTTGCCCGGGTCCGATGGTGGCTACACCTTC. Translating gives CASSLPGSDGGYTF.